These 26 T cell receptor beta chains share one sample of origin, sequenced in a study of human T cells and chemical hapten exposure (dated by TCRdb to the early 2020s). The library was produced with RACE. These reads were obtained on a NextSeq 500. Using fastp trimming at Q25 and MiXCR clonotype assembly, TCRdb reanalyzed the public sequencing data and kept in-frame beta chains. Each entry is one CDR3 protein sequence, shown with its most common DNA and genes. The sample records about 200,000 distinct CDR3 sequences, around 25% of which are singletons. 2% to 2.5% of the sample lies in the top ten. What the time point label conveys for this sample: patch test 3, about 24 weeks after DPC sensitization. The treatment or condition label of this sample denotes: therapeutic diphenylcyclopropenone sensitization with weekly scalp DPC. This material consisted of whole blood, taken in connection with sensitization to the hapten diphenylcyclopropenone (DPC). The origin of the receptors is a woman aged 40 to 50 with alopecia areata. Some clones in this sample may be carry-over from other donors' samples.

The chain is built from TRBV18 and TRBJ1-1; unclear D gene. V was clipped by 3 bases and J by 7 bases, with 9 bases between them. The CDR3 extends over 12 amino acids. Germline CDR1 is KGHSH and CDR2 is LQKENI. CDR3 coding DNA: TGTGCCAGCTCACCGGACGGGTATGAAGCTTTCTTT. Amino acid sequence: CASSPDGYEAFF.

A single count supports this clonotype. The V and J genes are TRBV10-3 and TRBJ2-7; D tentatively reads TRBD1 or TRBD2 (6 bases each). This CDR3 is 16 amino acids long. Looked up from germline, CDR1 is ENHRY and CDR2 is SYGVKD. V lost 4 bases and J lost 5, with 21 bases in between. This CDR3 is CAISGARRGRGDEQYF. The CDR3, as DNA: TGTGCCATCAGTGGGGCGAGGAGGGGGAGAGGGGACGAGCAGTACTTC.

This clonotype has only a few counts. The J gene is TRBJ2-1, the V gene TRBV7-2; D could derive from TRBD1 or TRBD2 (5 bases each). The length of the CDR3 is 15 residues. V was trimmed by 5 bases and J by 0 bases, leaving 11 bases between them. Looked up from germline, CDR1 is SGHTA and CDR2 is FQGNSA. The CDR3 loop is CASSPPGRSYNEQFF. The CDR3 coding sequence is TGTGCCAGCAGCCCCCCGGGGCGCTCCTACAATGAGCAGTTCTTC.

This chain joins TRBV7-9 and TRBJ2-7; D not resolved. V was pared by 5 bases and J by 7 bases, with 9 bases between. This CDR3 is built from 11 residues. Looked up from germline, CDR1 is SEHNR and CDR2 is FQNEAQ (reference sequence). In DNA form, the CDR3 reads TGTGCCAGCAGCACAGAAACAGAGCAGTACTTC. Amino acid sequence: CASSTETEQYF.

This clonotype was found many times. The chain recombines TRBV20-1 with TRBJ2-1; 10 bases line up with TRBD2. Germline CDR1 DFQATT, CDR2 SNEGSKA (reference sequence). V lost 4 bases and J lost 7; bases outside the gene matches: 4. The CDR3 is 13 residues long. CDR3 in amino acids: CSATLAGWNEQFF. The CDR3 DNA follows: TGCAGTGCTACACTAGCGGGATGGAATGAGCAGTTCTTC.

J is TRBJ1-1 and V is TRBV10-3; the D is unclear. Trimming cost V 6 bases and J 4 bases, with 12 bases left between them. The CDR3 runs 13 residues. Per the germline V gene, CDR1 is ENHRY and CDR2 is SYGVKD. In nucleotides, the CDR3 is TGTGCCATCAGCACAGTTGGAGGCACTGAAGCTTTCTTT. It is translated as CAISTVGGTEAFF.

The chain uses TRBV4-3 and TRBJ2-1; 10 bases align to TRBD2. Trimming cost V 0 bases and J 8 bases; bases outside gene matches: 10. This CDR3 has 17 residues. The germline V gene encodes CDR1 LGHNA and CDR2 YSLEER. The CDR3 sequence is CASSQDRVLAGVHEQFF. The DNA of the CDR3 is TGCGCCAGCAGCCAAGATAGGGTGCTAGCGGGAGTGCATGAGCAGTTCTTC.

Note on this clonotype: Just one base apart from a much larger clone, this may be a read error. The chain couples TRBV29-1 to TRBJ2-2; TRBD1 is a possible D gene (6 bases). CDR1 SQVTM and CDR2 ANQGSEA come from the germline V gene. The CDR3 extends over 12 amino acids. The DNA of the CDR3 is TGCAGCGTTGGCAGGGGCACCCGGGAGCTGTTTTTT. The encoded protein is CSVGRGTRELFF.

The chain uses TRBV29-1 and TRBJ2-5; D might be TRBD1 (5 bases). Germline-derived CDR1 and CDR2 are SQVTM and ANQGSEA. V was trimmed by 4 bases and J by 11 bases, leaving 17 bases between them. The CDR3 extends over 12 amino acids. CDR3 nucleotides: TGCAGCGTTGCAGGGATTAGTAGTTTTCAGTACTTC. It translates to CSVAGISSFQYF.

V usage is TRBV6-2 or TRBV6-3 and J usage is TRBJ1-1; 8 bases align to TRBD1. V shed 7 bases, J shed 4 bases, and the junction held 8 bases outside the gene matches. Per germline, CDR1 MNHEY and CDR2 SVGEGT. CDR3 length: 14 residues. The CDR3 DNA is TGTGCCAGCAATCCGACAGGGGCGGGCACTGAAGCTTTCTTT. Translation gives CASNPTGAGTEAFF.

V and J are TRBV7-8 and TRBJ1-6, with 9 bases fitting TRBD1. This CDR3 comprises 16 residues. Trimming at V came to 1 base and at J to 10 bases, leaving 8 bases not matched to a gene. Germline V gene lookup returns CDR1 SGHVS and CDR2 FQNEAQ. The CDR3 reads CASSLVGDRVQSPLHF. The CDR3 bases are TGTGCCAGCAGCTTAGTGGGGGACAGGGTACAGTCACCCCTCCACTTT.

This clonotype was detected a few times. The CDR3 sequence: CASSGGRQHSTTNEQFF. CDR3 DNA: TGTGCCAGCAGCGGAGGCCGCCAGCACTCGACAACTAATGAGCAGTTCTTC. The chain joins TRBV9 to TRBJ2-1; D unresolved. Trimming removed 3 bases at V and 7 bases at J, with 23 bases between. CDR3 length equals 17 residues. Per the germline V gene, CDR1 is SGDLS and CDR2 is YYNGEE.

The V call is TRBV20-1, the J call TRBJ1-2; 7 bases fit TRBD1. This CDR3 region has 15 residues. Losses at the gene ends were 0 bases for V and 8 bases for J; bases not matched to a gene: 12. CDR1 DFQATT and CDR2 SNEGSKA come from the germline V gene (reference sequence). For the CDR3, the DNA is TGCAGTGCTAGAGACCCCTCCGGACAGGTGGGGGGCTACACCTTC. This codes for CSARDPSGQVGGYTF.

This clonotype was picked up a small number of times. This chain links TRBV4-3 with TRBJ2-1; a possible D gene is TRBD2 (6 bases). V was cut by 2 bases and J by 10 bases, with 15 bases left in between. Germline V gene data show CDR1 as LGHNA and CDR2 as YSLEER. CDR3 length: 14 amino acids. DNA for the CDR3: TGCGCCAGCAGCCAATCAAGTAGCGGAGGGGAGCAGTTCTTC. This translates into CASSQSSSGGEQFF.

The rearrangement joins TRBV7-9 to TRBJ1-2; 8 bases agree with TRBD1. Germline V gene sequence: CDR1 SEHNR, CDR2 FQNEAQ (reference sequence). After removal of 5 bases from V and 3 bases from J, the junction contained 8 bases not matched to a gene. The CDR3 totals 15 residues. CDR3 DNA: TGTGCCAGCAGCGGCGGACAGGGAGTATACTATGGCTACACCTTC. Translated: CASSGGQGVYYGYTF.

This clonotype was seen once. This rearrangement joins TRBV28 to TRBJ2-3; D uncertain. Germline V CDR1 and CDR2: MDHEN, SYDVKM. There are 14 residues in the CDR3. V was cut by 3 bases and J by 0 bases, with 7 bases left in between. The CDR3 protein is CASSLLLSTDTQYF. DNA for the CDR3: TGTGCCAGCAGTTTGCTGCTTAGCACAGATACGCAGTATTTT.

In this sample, this clonotype turned up a few times. The CDR3 here is CSVRKQLSTDTQYF. For the CDR3, the DNA is TGCAGCGTCCGAAAACAGCTGAGCACAGATACGCAGTATTTT. The rearrangement joins TRBV29-1 to TRBJ2-3; no clear D. From germline, CDR1 is SQVTM and CDR2 ANQGSEA. There are 14 residues in the CDR3. Deletions cut 6 bases from V and 0 bases from J, with 13 bases between.

A remark on this clonotype: This may be a read error, as it is one base from a much larger clone. In this CDR3 the conserved last residue, phenylalanine or tryptophan, is missing, so a read error is likely. The chain has TRBV11-2 and TRBJ2-1; the match to TRBD2 covers 11 bases. The CDR3 consists of 15 residues. Germline V gene lookup returns CDR1 SGHAT and CDR2 FQNNGV. V lost 6 bases and J lost 8; bases outside the gene matches: 9. DNA for the CDR3: TGTGCCAGCAGACCTGGACTAGCGGGCCGGGATGAGCAGTTCTCC. Amino acid sequence: CASRPGLAGRDEQFS.

This sequence joins TRBV7-3 and TRBJ2-7; 9 positions agree with TRBD1. V lost 3 bases to trimming and J lost 6 bases; unmatched junction nucleotides: 3. The CDR3 totals 13 residues. Germline CDR1 reads SGHTA; CDR2 reads FQGTGA. The CDR3 sequence is CASSFTGGSEQYF. The CDR3 DNA reads as TGTGCCAGCAGCTTCACAGGGGGCTCCGAGCAGTACTTC.

At least ten counts were recorded for this clonotype. V and J are TRBV6-2 or TRBV6-3 and TRBJ2-5; 9 bases line up with TRBD2. V gave up 4 bases and J gave up 2 bases; unmatched junction bases: 5. There are 15 residues in the CDR3. The V gene's germline CDR1 is MNHEY and CDR2 SVGEGT. The CDR3 here is CASSWSTSGQETQYF. CDR3 nucleotides: TGTGCCAGCAGTTGGTCGACTAGCGGACAAGAGACCCAGTACTTC.

The V gene is TRBV3-1, the J gene TRBJ2-7, with D possibly matching TRBD1 (6 bases). This CDR3 has 16 residues. The germline V gene has CDR1 LGHDT and CDR2 YNNKEL (reference sequence). The V and J ends lost 0 bases and 2 bases respectively, with 14 bases between them. The CDR3 DNA follows: TGTGCCAGCAGCCAAGATCCCAGGGGTTTTACCTACGAGCAGTACTTC. Translating it yields CASSQDPRGFTYEQYF.

V gene TRBV29-1 combines with J gene TRBJ2-1, with TRBD1 matching 7 bases. This CDR3 is built from 15 residues. From germline, CDR1 is SQVTM and CDR2 ANQGSEA. Trimming removed 6 bases from V and 3 bases from J; junction bases left unmatched: 11. The chain's CDR3 is CSVKGARPNYNEQFF. CDR3 nucleotide sequence: TGCAGCGTAAAGGGGGCGAGACCCAACTACAATGAGCAGTTCTTC.

This clonotype was recorded at least ten times. CDR3 sequence reads: CASSLDRGSYEQYF. CDR3 nucleotides: TGTGCCAGCAGCTTGGACAGGGGGAGCTACGAGCAGTACTTC. The J gene is TRBJ2-7, the V gene TRBV6-5; 10 bases agree with TRBD1. CDR3 length equals 14 residues. Germline CDR1 MNHEY, CDR2 SVGAGI. Trimming cost V 6 bases and J 3 bases; bases outside gene matches: 5.

This clonotype was observed once. This sequence joins TRBV20-1 and TRBJ2-1; a possible D gene is TRBD2 (6 bases). V shed 5 bases and J shed 0 bases, with 17 bases lying between them. This CDR3 has 16 residues. Germline CDR1 is DFQATT and CDR2 is SNEGSKA (reference sequence). CDR3 amino acids: CSALHWDLGSYNEQFF. For the CDR3, the DNA is TGCAGTGCTTTACACTGGGACTTAGGCTCCTACAATGAGCAGTTCTTC.

This clonotype came up many times. The chain is built from TRBV29-1 and TRBJ2-5; 10 positions agree with TRBD2. Germline CDR1 is SQVTM and CDR2 is ANQGSEA. V trimming: 4 bases; J trimming: 2 bases; junction bases outside the gene matches: 4. CDR3 size: 14 residues. The CDR3 bases are TGCAGCGTTGCGGGACTAGCGATACAAGAGACCCAGTACTTC. Its protein product is CSVAGLAIQETQYF.

This clonotype was detected a few times. The chain couples TRBV5-8 to TRBJ1-1; D is unresolved. This CDR3 region has 16 residues. Germline values: CDR1 SGHTS, CDR2 YDEGEE. The V end was cut by 5 bases, the J end by 1 base, with 18 bases between. The CDR3 reads CASRMENAQENTEAFF. The CDR3, as DNA: TGTGCCAGCAGAATGGAAAACGCCCAAGAGAACACTGAAGCTTTCTTT. Combining the CDR3 with reference TRBV5-8 and TRBJ1-1 gives the whole variable domain EAGVTQSPTHLIKTRGQQATLRCSPISGHTSVYWYQQALGLGLQFLLWYDEGEERNRGNFPPRFSGRQFPNYSSELNVNALELEDSALYLCASRMENAQENTEAFFGQGTRLTVV.